This T cell receptor (beta chain) was retrieved from a study of beta chain features in type 1 diabetes (dated by TCRdb to the late 2010s). A note on the overall study: Patients and healthy donors did not differ in mean age, gender distribution, total cell number or subset yield. A total of some 110 million sorted cells were examined across all samples, and the number of cells per subset was strongly correlated with RNA yield. In the study, TCRB repertoires of sorted circulating CD4+ T cell subsets from recently diagnosed type 1 diabetes patients were compared with those of matched healthy donors. Whereas all 30 or so donors provided naive and central memory subsets, regulatory and stem cell-like memory subsets were isolated from just 8 patients and roughly 8 healthy donors.

The High Capacity cDNA Reverse Transcription Kit was used to reverse transcribe all of the isolated RNA, meaning that expressed TCRB transcripts were what got sequenced. Naive, central memory and regulatory T cell samples underwent deep immunoSEQ sequencing, averaging about 3.3 million total reads per sample. Sorted cells were lysed in RLT buffer, and RNA was extracted using DNase-treated RNeasy Micro or Mini kits according to cell number. To prevent cross-contamination, each cell subset was processed individually, whereas patient and healthy donor samples were processed jointly. The immunoSEQ multiplex PCR was used to amplify TCRB sequences from cDNA, generating 87-bp fragments that spanned the CDR3 region. Sequencing of the amplicons was performed on the Illumina HiSeq platform. As for how the authors treated the data: Synthetic template baselines were used to correct PCR bias computationally, reads within Hamming distance 2 were collapsed together, and singletons that could not be merged were discarded. By aligning reads against IMGT, V, D and J genes, CDR3 length, and insertions or deletions at six rearrangement sites were assigned. Within each subset, clonotype counts were normalized to sorted cell number, and only after that were true diversity and Gini coefficients computed with the tcR R package. The overlap coefficient, calculated on TCRB nucleotide sequences, was used to measure repertoire sharing. As a proxy for the pre-selection repertoire, out-of-frame TCRB sequences from naive cells were analyzed. Imported from immuneACCESS, the table was reduced by TCRdb to in-frame sequences with V and J called. These copies leave out some clones; in studies compared against another copy, an unresolved V gene accounts for under half, and the cause of the remainder is not known. V and J calls and clone size come straight from that table; D and trimming were deduced from the DNA. The sample table shows 600,000 to 750,000 clones, and about an eighth are seen once. The ten biggest clones cover around 0.12% of the sample.

Broad study findings and their caveats: At VDJ recombination sites, patients with type 1 diabetes made fewer insertions and deleted more nucleotides, a pattern implying thymic rearrangement abnormalities. HLA sub-analyses involved small numbers of individuals, so any influence of HLA type on TCRB rearrangement remained unresolved. Naive, central memory and regulatory TCRB repertoires appeared to be more similar among patients than among healthy donors. Sequencing cDNA rather than genomic DNA could over-represent highly expressing activated cells, although activation and CD3 levels did not differ between groups. Type 1 diabetes patients showed a moderate but significant shortening of TCRB CDR3 length in all four CD4+ subsets. Shorter templates might have been favored by PCR, but patient and control samples were amplified and corrected together, so both groups would have been affected equally by any skew.

Each donor gave one peripheral blood draw, roughly 0.11 L on average, collected into heparinised tubes. A BD FACSAria II was used to sort naive, central memory, regulatory and stem cell-like memory CD4+ T cells with a panel that included CD45RO, CCR7, CD25, CD127, CD95 and CD27. A purity above 98% was achieved for all sorted populations. Right away, PBMCs were isolated by Lymphoprep density gradient centrifugation and were stained directly, with no culture step. To minimize batch effects, samples were stained and sorted in pairs, one healthy donor with one patient per experiment. This clone was picked up a small number of times. Its antigen is still unknown. The record has no base qualities; no much larger clone is one base away. Sequencing used naive CD4+ T cells from blood. Taken with the paper, the label for cell subset or site translates to: true naive CD4+ T cells. The sequence derives from a man aged 25-40 years with type 1 diabetes.

The CDR3 protein: CASSYSGSVDEKLFF. The DNA sequence is TGTGCCAGCAGTTACTCGGGCTCCGTGGACGAAAAACTGTTTTTT. The chain is made from TRBV6-5 and TRBJ1-4; there is no confident call for the D gene. From the cysteine through the phenylalanine, the CDR3 covers 15 amino acids. Of all the DNA, just the CDR3 is kept, 45 bases in frame from base 1. V is cut by 0 bases and J by 8 bases, and the space between the germline ends is 13 bases. From a lookup of the germline V gene, CDR1 and CDR2 are MNHEY and SVGAGI.